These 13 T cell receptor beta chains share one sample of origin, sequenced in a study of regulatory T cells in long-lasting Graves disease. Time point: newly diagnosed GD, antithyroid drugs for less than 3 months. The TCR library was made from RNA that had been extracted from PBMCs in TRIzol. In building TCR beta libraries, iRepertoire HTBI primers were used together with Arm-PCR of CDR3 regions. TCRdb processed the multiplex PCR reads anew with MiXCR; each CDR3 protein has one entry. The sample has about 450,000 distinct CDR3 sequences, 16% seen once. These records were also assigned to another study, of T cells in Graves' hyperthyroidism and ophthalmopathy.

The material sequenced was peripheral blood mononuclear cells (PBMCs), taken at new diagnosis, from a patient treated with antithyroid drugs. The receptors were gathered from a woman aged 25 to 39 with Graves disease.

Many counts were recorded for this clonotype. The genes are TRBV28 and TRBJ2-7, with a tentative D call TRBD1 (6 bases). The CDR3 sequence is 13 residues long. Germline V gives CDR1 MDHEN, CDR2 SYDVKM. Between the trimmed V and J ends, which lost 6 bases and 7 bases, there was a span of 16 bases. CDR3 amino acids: CASRGIDRSEQYF. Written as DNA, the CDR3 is TGTGCCAGCAGGGGGATAGACAGGTCGGAGCAGTACTTC.

Here the CDR3 reads CSARDATSGRVDEQFF. The CDR3 DNA is TGCAGTGCTAGAGACGCGACTAGCGGGAGGGTCGATGAGCAGTTCTTC. The genes are TRBV20-1 and TRBJ2-1; 14 bases line up with TRBD2. The CDR3 is made up of 16 amino acids. Germline-derived CDR1 and CDR2 are DFQATT and SNEGSKA (reference sequence). V was clipped by 0 bases and J by 8 bases; unmatched bases: 6.

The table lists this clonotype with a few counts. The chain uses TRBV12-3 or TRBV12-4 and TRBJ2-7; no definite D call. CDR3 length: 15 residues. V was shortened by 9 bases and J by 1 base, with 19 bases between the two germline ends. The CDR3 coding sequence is TGTGCCAGTTCCTCGAGTACCCTGGGGTCCTACGAGCAGTACTTC. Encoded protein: CASSSSTLGSYEQYF.

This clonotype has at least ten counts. CDR3 in DNA: TGTGCCAGCAGTTCTATATCCTACAATGAGCAGTTCTTC. Translated: CASSSISYNEQFF. The rearrangement joins TRBV27 to TRBJ2-1; D unresolved. The CDR3 consists of 13 residues. Trimming cost V 4 bases and J 1 base, with 5 bases left between them. Germline CDR1 is MNHEY and CDR2 is SMNVEV (reference sequence).

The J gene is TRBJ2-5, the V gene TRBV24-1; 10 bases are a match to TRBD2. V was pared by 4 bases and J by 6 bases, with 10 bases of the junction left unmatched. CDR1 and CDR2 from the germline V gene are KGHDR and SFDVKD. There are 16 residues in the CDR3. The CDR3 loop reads CATSDPLAGEVQTQYF. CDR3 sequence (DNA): TGTGCCACCAGTGACCCGCTAGCGGGAGAAGTGCAGACCCAGTACTTC.

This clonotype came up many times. The CDR3 nucleotides are TGTGCCAGCTCACCAGTCCTGGTAGCGGGCCGAACTGGCGGGGAGCTGTTTTTT. Its protein product is CASSPVLVAGRTGGELFF. This rearrangement joins TRBV18 to TRBJ2-2, with 7 bases identical to TRBD2. This CDR3 region has 18 residues. Germline CDR1 KGHSH, CDR2 LQKENI. Unmatched junction bases numbered 16, after V lost 2 bases and J lost 7 bases.

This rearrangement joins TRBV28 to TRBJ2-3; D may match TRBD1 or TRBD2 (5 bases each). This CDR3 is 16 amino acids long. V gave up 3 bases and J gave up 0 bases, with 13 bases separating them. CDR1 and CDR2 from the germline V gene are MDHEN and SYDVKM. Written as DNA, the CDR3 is TGTGCCAGCAGTTTTTCTACGGGACCAAGCACAGATACGCAGTATTTT. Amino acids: CASSFSTGPSTDTQYF.

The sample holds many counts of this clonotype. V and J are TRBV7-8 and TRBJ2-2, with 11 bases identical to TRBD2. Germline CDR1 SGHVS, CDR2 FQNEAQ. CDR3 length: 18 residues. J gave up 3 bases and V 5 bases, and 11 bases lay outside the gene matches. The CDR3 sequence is CASSRVLAGGPDTGELFF. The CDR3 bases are TGTGCCAGCAGCCGTGTCTTAGCGGGAGGGCCTGACACCGGGGAGCTGTTTTTT.

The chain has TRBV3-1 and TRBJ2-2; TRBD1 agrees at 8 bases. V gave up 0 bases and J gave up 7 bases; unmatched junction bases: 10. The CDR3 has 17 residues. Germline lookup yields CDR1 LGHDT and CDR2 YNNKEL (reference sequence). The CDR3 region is CASSQDVSDREDGELFF. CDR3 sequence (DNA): TGTGCCAGCAGCCAAGATGTCTCGGACAGGGAGGACGGGGAGCTGTTTTTT.

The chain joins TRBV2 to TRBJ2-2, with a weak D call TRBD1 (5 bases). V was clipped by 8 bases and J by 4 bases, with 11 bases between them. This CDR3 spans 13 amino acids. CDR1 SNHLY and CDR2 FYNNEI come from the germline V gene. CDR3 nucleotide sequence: TGTGCCAGCTGTCAGGGCCCCACCGGGGAGCTGTTTTTT. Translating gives CASCQGPTGELFF.

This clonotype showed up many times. The CDR3 loop is CASNPGGPPRETQYF. The DNA for the CDR3 is TGTGCCAGCAATCCGGGAGGGCCCCCGCGGGAGACCCAGTACTTC. This rearrangement joins TRBV6-1 to TRBJ2-5; the match to TRBD2 covers 8 bases. The CDR3 spans 15 residues. V gave up 7 bases and J gave up 5 bases; unmatched junction bases: 12. Germline V lookup: CDR1 MNHNS, CDR2 SASEGT.

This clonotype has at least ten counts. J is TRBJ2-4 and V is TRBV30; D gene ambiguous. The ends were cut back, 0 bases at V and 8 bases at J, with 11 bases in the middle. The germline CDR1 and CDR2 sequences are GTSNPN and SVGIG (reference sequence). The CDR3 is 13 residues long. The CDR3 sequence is CAWSVTLLDIQYF. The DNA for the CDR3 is TGTGCCTGGAGTGTAACCCTGTTGGACATTCAGTACTTC.

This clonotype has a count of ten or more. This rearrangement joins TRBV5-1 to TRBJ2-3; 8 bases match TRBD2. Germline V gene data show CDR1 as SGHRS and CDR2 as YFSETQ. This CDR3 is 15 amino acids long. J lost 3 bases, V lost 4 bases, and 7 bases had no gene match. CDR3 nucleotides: TGCGCCAGCAGCAAAAGCGGGAGCCAGACAGATACGCAGTATTTT. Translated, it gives CASSKSGSQTDTQYF.